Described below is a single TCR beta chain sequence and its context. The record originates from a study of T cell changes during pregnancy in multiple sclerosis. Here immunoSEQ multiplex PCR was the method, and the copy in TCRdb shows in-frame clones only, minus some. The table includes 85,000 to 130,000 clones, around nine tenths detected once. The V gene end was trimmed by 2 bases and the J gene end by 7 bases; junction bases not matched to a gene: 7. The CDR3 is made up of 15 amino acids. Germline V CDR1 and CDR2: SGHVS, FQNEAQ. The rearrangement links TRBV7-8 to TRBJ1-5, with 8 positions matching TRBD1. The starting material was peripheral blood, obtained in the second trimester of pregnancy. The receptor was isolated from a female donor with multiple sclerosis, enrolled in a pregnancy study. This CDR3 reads CASSLRTGSRQPQHF. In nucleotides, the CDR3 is TGTGCCAGCAGCTTAAGGACAGGGAGTCGGCAGCCCCAGCATTTT.